This T cell receptor (beta chain) was sequenced for a study of cytomegalovirus exposure and HLA in healthy donors. This clone was counted between two and nine times. Its antigen is still unknown. Study-wide results and caveats: Some V segments (TRBV6-2 and TRBV6-3 among them) were excluded as indistinguishable. A link between a missense DCLRE1C variant and TCR beta V- and J-gene trimming emerged from a later analysis. A later analysis found common viral pathogens apparently linked to several of the most significant clusters.

Researchers ran the PCR with 60 Vbeta and 13 Jbeta primers. TCRdb's table, derived via immunoSEQ multiplex PCR, lists solely in-frame clones and lacks some. The sample includes over 150,000 clones, 65% to 85% of them seen just once. Losses at the gene ends were 5 bases for V and 8 bases for J; bases not matched to a gene: 3. This CDR3 comprises 12 residues. The germline gives CDR1 SQVTM, CDR2 ANQGSEA. Sequencing used PBMCs. The V call is TRBV29-1, the J call TRBJ2-1, with 10 nucleotides matching TRBD1. The sequence came from a woman aged 35 to 49 in good health and CMV-seropositive. CDR3 residues: CSVQDRGYEQFF. The CDR3 DNA reads as TGCAGCGTTCAGGACAGGGGGTATGAGCAGTTCTTC.